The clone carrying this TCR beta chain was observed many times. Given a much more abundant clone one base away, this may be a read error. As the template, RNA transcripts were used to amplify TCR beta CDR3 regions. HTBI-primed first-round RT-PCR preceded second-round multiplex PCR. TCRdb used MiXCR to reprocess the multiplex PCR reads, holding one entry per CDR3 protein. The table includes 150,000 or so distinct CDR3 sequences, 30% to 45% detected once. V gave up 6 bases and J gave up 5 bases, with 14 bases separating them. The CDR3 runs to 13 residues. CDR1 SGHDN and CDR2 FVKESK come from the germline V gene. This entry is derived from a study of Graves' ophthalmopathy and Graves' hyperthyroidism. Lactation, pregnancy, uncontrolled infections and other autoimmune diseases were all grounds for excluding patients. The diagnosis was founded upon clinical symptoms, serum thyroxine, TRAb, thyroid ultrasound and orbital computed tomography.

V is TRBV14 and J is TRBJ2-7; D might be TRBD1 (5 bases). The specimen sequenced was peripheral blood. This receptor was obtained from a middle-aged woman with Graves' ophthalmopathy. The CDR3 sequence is CASRLIGVHEQYF. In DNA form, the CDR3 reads TGTGCCAGCAGACTTATAGGGGTCCACGAGCAGTACTTC.